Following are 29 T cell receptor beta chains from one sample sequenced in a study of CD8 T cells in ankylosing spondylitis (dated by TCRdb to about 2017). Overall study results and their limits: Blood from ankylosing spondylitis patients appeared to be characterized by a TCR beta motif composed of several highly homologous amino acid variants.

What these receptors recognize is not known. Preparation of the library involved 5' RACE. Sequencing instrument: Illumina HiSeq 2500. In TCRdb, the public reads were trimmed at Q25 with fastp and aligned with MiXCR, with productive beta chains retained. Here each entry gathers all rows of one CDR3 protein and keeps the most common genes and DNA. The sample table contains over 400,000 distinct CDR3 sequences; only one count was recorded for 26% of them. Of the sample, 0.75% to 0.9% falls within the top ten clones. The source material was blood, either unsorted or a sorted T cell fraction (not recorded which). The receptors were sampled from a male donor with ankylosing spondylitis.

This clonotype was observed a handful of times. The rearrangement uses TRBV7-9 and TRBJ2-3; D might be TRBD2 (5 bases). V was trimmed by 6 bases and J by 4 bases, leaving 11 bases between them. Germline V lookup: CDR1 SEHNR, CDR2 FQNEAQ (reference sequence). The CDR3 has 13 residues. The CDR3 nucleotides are TGTGCCAGCAGTACTAGTGAGTCAGATACGCAGTATTTT. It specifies CASSTSESDTQYF.

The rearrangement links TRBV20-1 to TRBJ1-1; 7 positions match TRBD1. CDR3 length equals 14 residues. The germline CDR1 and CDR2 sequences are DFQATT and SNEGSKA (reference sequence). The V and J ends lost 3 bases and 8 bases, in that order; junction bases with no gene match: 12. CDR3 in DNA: TGCAGTGCTAGGGAGACAGGGAAAGATGGGGAAGCTTTCTTT. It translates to CSARETGKDGEAFF.

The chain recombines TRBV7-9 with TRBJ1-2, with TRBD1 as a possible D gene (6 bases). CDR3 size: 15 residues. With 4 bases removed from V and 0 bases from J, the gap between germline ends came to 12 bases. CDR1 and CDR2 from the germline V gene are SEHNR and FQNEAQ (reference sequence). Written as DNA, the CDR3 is TGTGCCAGCAGCTCGACAGGACGAGCTAACTATGGCTACACCTTC. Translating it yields CASSSTGRANYGYTF.

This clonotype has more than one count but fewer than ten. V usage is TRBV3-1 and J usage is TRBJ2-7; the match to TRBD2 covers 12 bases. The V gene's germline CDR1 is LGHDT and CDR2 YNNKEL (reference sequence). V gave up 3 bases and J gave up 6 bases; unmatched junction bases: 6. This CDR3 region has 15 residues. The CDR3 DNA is TGTGCCAGCAGCCAGCAGGGACTAGCGGGCGGCGAGCAGTACTTC. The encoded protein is CASSQQGLAGGEQYF.

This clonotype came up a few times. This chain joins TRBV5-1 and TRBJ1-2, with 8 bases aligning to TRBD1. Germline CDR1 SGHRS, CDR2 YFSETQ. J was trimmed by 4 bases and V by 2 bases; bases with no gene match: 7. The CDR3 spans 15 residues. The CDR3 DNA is TGCGCCAGCAGCTTTCTCCAGGGGGCTAGCTATGGCTACACCTTC. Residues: CASSFLQGASYGYTF.

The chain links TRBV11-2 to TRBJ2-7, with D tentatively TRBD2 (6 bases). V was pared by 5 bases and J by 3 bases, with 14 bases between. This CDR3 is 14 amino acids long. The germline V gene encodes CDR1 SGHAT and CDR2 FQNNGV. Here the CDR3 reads CASSPGGGVYEQYV. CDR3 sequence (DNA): TGTGCCAGCAGCCCAGGCGGCGGGGTCTACGAGCAGTACGTC.

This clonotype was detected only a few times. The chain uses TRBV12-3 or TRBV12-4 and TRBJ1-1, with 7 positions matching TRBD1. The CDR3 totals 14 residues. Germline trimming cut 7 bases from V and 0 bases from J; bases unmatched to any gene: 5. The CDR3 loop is CASNTGVVNTEAFF. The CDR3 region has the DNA TGTGCCAGCAATACAGGGGTCGTGAACACTGAAGCTTTCTTT.

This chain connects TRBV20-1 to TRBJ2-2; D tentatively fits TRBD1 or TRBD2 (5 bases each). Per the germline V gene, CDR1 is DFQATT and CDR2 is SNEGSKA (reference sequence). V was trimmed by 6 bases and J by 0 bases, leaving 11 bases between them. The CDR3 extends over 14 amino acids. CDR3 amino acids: CSANRDPNTGELFF. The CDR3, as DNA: TGCAGTGCGAACCGGGACCCGAACACCGGGGAGCTGTTTTTT.

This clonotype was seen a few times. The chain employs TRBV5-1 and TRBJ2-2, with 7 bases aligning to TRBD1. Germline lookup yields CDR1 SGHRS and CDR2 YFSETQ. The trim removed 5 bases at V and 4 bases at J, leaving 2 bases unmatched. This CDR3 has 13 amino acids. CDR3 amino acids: CASRQGSTGELFF. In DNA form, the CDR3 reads TGCGCCAGCAGACAGGGGAGCACCGGGGAGCTGTTTTTT.

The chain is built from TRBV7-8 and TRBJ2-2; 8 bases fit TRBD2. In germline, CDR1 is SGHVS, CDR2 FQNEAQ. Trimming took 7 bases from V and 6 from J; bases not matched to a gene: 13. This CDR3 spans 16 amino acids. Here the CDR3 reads CASTPGGGHSPGELFF. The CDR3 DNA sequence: TGTGCCAGCACCCCGGGGGGGGGCCATTCCCCCGGGGAGCTGTTTTTT.

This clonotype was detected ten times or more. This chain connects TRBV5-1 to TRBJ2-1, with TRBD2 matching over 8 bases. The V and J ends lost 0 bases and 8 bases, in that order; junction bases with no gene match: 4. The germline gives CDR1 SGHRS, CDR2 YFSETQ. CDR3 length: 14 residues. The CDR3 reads CASSLGLAWDEQFF. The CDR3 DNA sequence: TGCGCCAGCAGCTTGGGACTAGCGTGGGATGAGCAGTTCTTC. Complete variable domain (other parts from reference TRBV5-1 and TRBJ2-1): KAGVTQTPRYLIKTRGQQVTLSCSPISGHRSVSWYQQTPGQGLQFLFEYFSETQRNKGNFPGRFSGRQFSNSRSEMNVSTLELGDSALYLCASSLGLAWDEQFFGPGTRLTVL.

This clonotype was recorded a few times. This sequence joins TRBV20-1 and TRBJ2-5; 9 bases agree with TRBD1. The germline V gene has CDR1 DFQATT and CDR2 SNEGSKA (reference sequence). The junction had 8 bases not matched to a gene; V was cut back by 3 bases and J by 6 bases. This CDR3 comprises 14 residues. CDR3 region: CSARPDRGVQTQYF. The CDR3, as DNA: TGCAGTGCTAGGCCGGACAGGGGTGTGCAGACCCAGTACTTC.

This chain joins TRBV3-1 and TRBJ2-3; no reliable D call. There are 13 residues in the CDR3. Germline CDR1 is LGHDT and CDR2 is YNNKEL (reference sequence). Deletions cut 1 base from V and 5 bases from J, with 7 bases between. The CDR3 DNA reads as TGTGCCAGCAGCCAAGGCCTAGGAGATACGCAGTATTTT. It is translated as CASSQGLGDTQYF.

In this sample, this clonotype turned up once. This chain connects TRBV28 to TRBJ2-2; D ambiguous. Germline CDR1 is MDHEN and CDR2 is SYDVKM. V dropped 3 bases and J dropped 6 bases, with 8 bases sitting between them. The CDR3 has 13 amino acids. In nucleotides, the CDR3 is TGTGCCAGCAGTTTGCCGGCGCCCGGGGAGCTGTTTTTT. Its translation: CASSLPAPGELFF.

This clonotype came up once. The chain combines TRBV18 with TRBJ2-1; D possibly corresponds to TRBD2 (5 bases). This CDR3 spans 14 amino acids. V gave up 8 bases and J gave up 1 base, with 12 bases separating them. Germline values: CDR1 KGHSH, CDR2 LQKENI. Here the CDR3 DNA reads TGTGCCAGCCTTAGAGCGGTTTCCTACAATGAGCAGTTCTTC. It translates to CASLRAVSYNEQFF.

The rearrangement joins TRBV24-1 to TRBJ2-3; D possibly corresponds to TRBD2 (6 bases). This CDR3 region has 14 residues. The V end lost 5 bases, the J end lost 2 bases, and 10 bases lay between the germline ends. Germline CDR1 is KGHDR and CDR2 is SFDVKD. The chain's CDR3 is CATSAERATDTQYF. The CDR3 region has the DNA TGTGCCACCAGTGCAGAGCGGGCCACAGATACGCAGTATTTT.

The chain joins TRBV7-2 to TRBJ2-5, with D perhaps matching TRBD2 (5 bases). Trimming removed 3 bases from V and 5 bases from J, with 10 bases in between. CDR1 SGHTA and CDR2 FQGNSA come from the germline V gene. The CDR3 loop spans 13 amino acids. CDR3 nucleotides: TGTGCCAGCAGCTTGATCTGGAGGGAGACCCAGTACTTC. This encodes CASSLIWRETQYF. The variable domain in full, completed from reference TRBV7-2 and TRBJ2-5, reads GAGVSQSPSNKVTEKGKDVELRCDPISGHTALYWYRQSLGQGLEFLIYFQGNSAPDKSGLPSDRFSAERTGGSVSTLTIQRTQQEDSAVYLCASSLIWRETQYFGPGTRLLVL.

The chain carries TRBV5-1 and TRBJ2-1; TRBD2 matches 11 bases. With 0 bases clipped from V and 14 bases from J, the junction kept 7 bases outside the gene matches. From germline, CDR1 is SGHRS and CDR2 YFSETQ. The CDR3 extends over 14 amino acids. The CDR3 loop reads CASSLDGSGRDEFF. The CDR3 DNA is TGCGCCAGCAGCTTGGATGGTAGCGGGAGGGATGAGTTCTTC. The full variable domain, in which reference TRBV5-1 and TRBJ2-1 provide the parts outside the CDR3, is KAGVTQTPRYLIKTRGQQVTLSCSPISGHRSVSWYQQTPGQGLQFLFEYFSETQRNKGNFPGRFSGRQFSNSRSEMNVSTLELGDSALYLCASSLDGSGRDEFFGPGTRLTVL.

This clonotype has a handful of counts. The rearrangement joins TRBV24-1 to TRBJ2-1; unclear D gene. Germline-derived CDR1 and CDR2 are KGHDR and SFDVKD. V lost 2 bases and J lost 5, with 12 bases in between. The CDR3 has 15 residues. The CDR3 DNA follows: TGTGCCACCAGTGATTCCTGGACGGCCCACAATGAGCAGTTCTTC. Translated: CATSDSWTAHNEQFF.

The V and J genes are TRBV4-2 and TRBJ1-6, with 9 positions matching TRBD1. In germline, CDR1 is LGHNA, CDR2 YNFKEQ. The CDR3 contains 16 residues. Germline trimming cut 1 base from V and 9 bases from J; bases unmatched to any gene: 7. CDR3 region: CASSQVQGQGSSPLHF. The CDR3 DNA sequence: TGTGCCAGCAGCCAAGTACAGGGACAGGGTAGTTCACCCCTCCACTTT.

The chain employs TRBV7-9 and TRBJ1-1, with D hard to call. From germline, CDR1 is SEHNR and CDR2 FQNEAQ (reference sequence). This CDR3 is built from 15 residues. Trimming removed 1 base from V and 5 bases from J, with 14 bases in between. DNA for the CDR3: TGTGCCAGCAGCTTAGTGGTAGCGGGAAGGACTGAAGCTTTCTTT. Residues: CASSLVVAGRTEAFF.

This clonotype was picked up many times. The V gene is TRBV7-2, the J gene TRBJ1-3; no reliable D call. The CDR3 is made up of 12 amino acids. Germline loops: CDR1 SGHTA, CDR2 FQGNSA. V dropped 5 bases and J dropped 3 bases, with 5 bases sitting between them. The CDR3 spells CASSLVGNTIYF. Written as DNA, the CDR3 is TGTGCCAGCAGCCTAGTTGGAAACACCATATATTTT.

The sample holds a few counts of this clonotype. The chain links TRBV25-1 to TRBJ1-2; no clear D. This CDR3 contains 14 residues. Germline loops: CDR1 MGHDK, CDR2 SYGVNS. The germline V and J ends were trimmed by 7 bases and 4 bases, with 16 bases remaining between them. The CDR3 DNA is TGTGCCAGCACCCCGACTTGGGCTTCCTATGGCTACACCTTC. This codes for CASTPTWASYGYTF.

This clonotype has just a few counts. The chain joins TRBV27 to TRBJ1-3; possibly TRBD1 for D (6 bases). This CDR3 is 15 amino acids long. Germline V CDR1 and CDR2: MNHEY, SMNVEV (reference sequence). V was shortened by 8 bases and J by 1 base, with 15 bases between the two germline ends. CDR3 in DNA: TGTGCCAGCTCAAACAGGGCCCCATCTGGAAACACCATATATTTT. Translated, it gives CASSNRAPSGNTIYF.

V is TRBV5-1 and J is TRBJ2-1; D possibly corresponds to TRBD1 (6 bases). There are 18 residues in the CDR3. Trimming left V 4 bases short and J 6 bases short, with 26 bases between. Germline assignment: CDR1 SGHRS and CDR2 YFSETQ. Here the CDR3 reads CASSRGPSNRERGNEQFF. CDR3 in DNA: TGCGCCAGCAGCCGCGGACCCTCAAACAGGGAGCGAGGCAATGAGCAGTTCTTC.

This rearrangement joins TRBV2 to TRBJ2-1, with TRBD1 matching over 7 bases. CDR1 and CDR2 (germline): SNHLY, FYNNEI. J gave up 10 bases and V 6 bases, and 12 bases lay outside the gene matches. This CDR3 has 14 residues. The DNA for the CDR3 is TGTGCCAGCAGGGCTAGACAGGGCCTCGGGGAGCAGTTCTTC. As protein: CASRARQGLGEQFF.

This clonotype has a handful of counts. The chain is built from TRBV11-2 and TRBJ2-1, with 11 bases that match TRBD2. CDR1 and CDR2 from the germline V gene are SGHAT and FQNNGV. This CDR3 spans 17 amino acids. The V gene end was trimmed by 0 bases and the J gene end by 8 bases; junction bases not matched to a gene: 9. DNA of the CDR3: TGTGCCAGCAGCTTAGACCCAACTAGCGGGAGAACCGATGAGCAGTTCTTC. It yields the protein CASSLDPTSGRTDEQFF.

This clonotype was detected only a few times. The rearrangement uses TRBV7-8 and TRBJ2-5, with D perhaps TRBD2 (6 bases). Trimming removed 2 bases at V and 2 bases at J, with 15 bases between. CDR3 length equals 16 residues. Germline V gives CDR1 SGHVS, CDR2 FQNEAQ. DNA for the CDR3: TGTGCCAGCAGCTTAACTAGCTTGGCAGCACAAGAGACCCAGTACTTC. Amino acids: CASSLTSLAAQETQYF.

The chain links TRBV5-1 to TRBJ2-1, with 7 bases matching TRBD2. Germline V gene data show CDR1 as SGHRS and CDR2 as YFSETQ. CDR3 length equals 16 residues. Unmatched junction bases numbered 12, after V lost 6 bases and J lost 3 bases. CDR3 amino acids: CASNFGGSGYYNEQFF. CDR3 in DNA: TGCGCCAGCAACTTTGGGGGTAGCGGGTACTACAATGAGCAGTTCTTC.